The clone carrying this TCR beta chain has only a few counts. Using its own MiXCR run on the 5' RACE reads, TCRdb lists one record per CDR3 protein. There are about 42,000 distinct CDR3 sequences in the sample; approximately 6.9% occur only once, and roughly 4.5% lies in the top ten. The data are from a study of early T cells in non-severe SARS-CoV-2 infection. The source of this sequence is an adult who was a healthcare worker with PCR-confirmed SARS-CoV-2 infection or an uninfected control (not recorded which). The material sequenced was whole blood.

CDR3 amino acids: CAWSGVEDEKLFF. CDR3 coding DNA: TGTGCCTGGAGTGGCGTGGAGGATGAAAAACTGTTTTTT. The chain couples TRBV30 to TRBJ1-4; D remains unclear. CDR3 length equals 13 residues. CDR1 is GTSNPN, CDR2 SVGIG, per germline (reference sequence). Trimming took 1 base from V and 6 from J, leaving 9 bases between them.